The T cell receptor beta chain described here comes from a study of cytomegalovirus exposure and HLA in healthy donors. As to this clone: Its antigen remains unknown.

Study outcomes and limitations: There were some 150 TCR beta chains listed as cytomegalovirus-associated.

It was with 60 Vbeta and 13 Jbeta primers that the PCR ran. Data came from immunoSEQ multiplex PCR; TCRdb stores just in-frame clones and leaves some out. Of approximately 100,000 clones in the sample, roughly four fifths were seen once. The CDR3 has 13 residues. The ends were cut back, 1 base at V and 5 bases at J, with 10 bases in the middle. Germline V gives CDR1 SGHDT, CDR2 YYEEEE. The chain is built from TRBV5-6 and TRBJ2-7, with a possible D match to TRBD1 (6 bases). This TCR was sampled from a male donor in good health and CMV-seropositive. Sequenced input: PBMCs. The CDR3 sequence: CASSLLQGHEQYF. The CDR3 DNA sequence: TGTGCCAGCAGCTTGTTACAGGGCCACGAGCAGTACTTC.